Following are 27 T cell receptor beta chains from one sample sequenced in a study of beta chain features in type 1 diabetes. Study outcomes and limitations: Moderately but significantly shorter TCRB CDR3s were found in Type 1 diabetes patients in all four CD4+ subsets.

Reverse transcribing all isolated RNA meant expressed TCRB transcripts were sequenced. The table came from immunoSEQ multiplex PCR; TCRdb's copy has only in-frame clones and leaves some out. Seen here are some 700,000 clones, around 15% observed once, and the top ten hold less than 0.025%. Their recognized antigens are unknown. Sequencing was done on a sample of naive CD4+ T cells from blood. The receptors originated from a man between 18 and 35 years old with type 1 diabetes.

The chain is built from TRBV25-1 and TRBJ1-6; D gene ambiguous. This CDR3 contains 17 residues. V lost 3 bases to trimming and J lost 0 bases, with 12 bases between them. The germline gives CDR1 MGHDK, CDR2 SYGVNS. CDR3 region: CASSDGQPLSYNSPLHF. In DNA form, the CDR3 reads TGTGCCAGCAGTGATGGGCAGCCTCTCTCCTATAATTCACCCCTCCACTTT.

This clone has just a few counts. The rearrangement joins TRBV7-9 to TRBJ2-3, with 7 positions matching TRBD2. V shed 7 bases and J 2 bases; nucleotides not matched to a gene: 9. CDR1 and CDR2 from the germline V gene are SEHNR and FQNEAQ (reference sequence). CDR3 length: 15 residues. CDR3 nucleotide sequence: TGTGCCAGCACCAGGAGCGGGGTTCTCACAGATACGCAGTATTTT. Amino acids: CASTRSGVLTDTQYF.

The CDR3 nucleotides read TGTGCCAGCAGCTTATTTAGCGGCTCCTACAATGAGCAGTTCTTC. Its protein product is CASSLFSGSYNEQFF. This chain links TRBV7-3 with TRBJ2-1; a weak D match, TRBD2 (6 bases). Trimming took off 2 bases at V and 0 bases at J, with 8 bases between the two ends. The CDR3 has 15 amino acids. The germline V gene encodes CDR1 SGHTA and CDR2 FQGTGA.

In its sample, this clone was seen a few times. This chain connects TRBV10-3 to TRBJ1-4; D possibly corresponds to TRBD1 (6 bases). This CDR3 region has 14 residues. The V gene lost 6 bases and the J gene lost 3 bases, with 11 bases spanning the gap. In germline, CDR1 is ENHRY, CDR2 SYGVKD. The CDR3 DNA reads as TGTGCCATCAGCGGGGGGCCCTCTAATGAAAAACTGTTTTTT. Translated: CAISGGPSNEKLFF.

This chain uses TRBV28 with TRBJ1-1, with 9 bases identical to TRBD1. V lost 5 bases to trimming and J lost 4 bases; unmatched junction nucleotides: 8. The CDR3 extends over 15 amino acids. CDR1 and CDR2 (germline): MDHEN, SYDVKM. The CDR3 region is CASSPSGQGFTEAFF. The CDR3 DNA is TGTGCCAGCAGTCCATCGGGACAGGGTTTCACTGAAGCTTTCTTT.

This clone was detected only a few times. The V call is TRBV20-1, the J call TRBJ1-2; D is unclear. The CDR3 contains 11 residues. The germline V gene encodes CDR1 DFQATT and CDR2 SNEGSKA (reference sequence). Trimming removed 2 bases at V and 8 bases at J, with 9 bases between. The CDR3 DNA follows: TGCAGTGCTAGAAACCTGGAAGGCTACACCTTC. It is translated as CSARNLEGYTF.

The chain recombines TRBV7-3 with TRBJ2-6; D possibly corresponds to TRBD2 (5 bases). V was cut by 4 bases and J by 1 base, with 11 bases left in between. CDR1 and CDR2 (germline): SGHTA, FQGTGA. The CDR3 length is 16 residues. DNA for the CDR3: TGTGCCAGCAGCTCCCCCGGAGGTTCTGGGGCCAACGTCCTGACTTTC. This gives the protein CASSSPGGSGANVLTF.

This clone has just a few counts. The chain carries TRBV7-3 and TRBJ1-2; possibly TRBD1 for D (6 bases). With 3 bases removed from V and 0 bases from J, the gap between germline ends came to 8 bases. This CDR3 has 14 residues. Germline-derived CDR1 and CDR2 are SGHTA and FQGTGA. As DNA, the CDR3 is TGTGCCAGCAGCTTTGGGGGGCCTAACTATGGCTACACCTTC. Its protein product is CASSFGGPNYGYTF. The full variable domain, rest sourced from reference TRBV7-3 and TRBJ1-2, is GAGVSQTPSNKVTEKGKYVELRCDPISGHTALYWYRQSLGQGPEFLIYFQGTGAADDSGLPNDRFFAVRPEGSVSTLKIQRTERGDSAVYLCASSFGGPNYGYTFGSGTRLTVV.

This clone has a handful of counts. The gene calls are TRBV6-5 and TRBJ2-7; 9 bases agree with TRBD1. The CDR3 loop spans 15 amino acids. In germline, CDR1 is MNHEY, CDR2 SVGAGI. The junction had 7 bases not matched to a gene; V was cut back by 2 bases and J by 5 bases. The CDR3 loop is CASSYGVGQGNEQYF. The CDR3 coding sequence is TGTGCCAGCAGTTACGGGGTAGGACAGGGGAACGAGCAGTACTTC.

The CDR3 reads CATSRQPGTSGGTSYNEQFF. The CDR3 DNA reads as TGTGCCACCAGCAGACAACCCGGGACTAGCGGGGGTACTTCCTACAATGAGCAGTTCTTC. The chain couples TRBV15 to TRBJ2-1, with 14 bases identical to TRBD2. The CDR3 runs to 20 residues. V shed 2 bases, J shed 1 base, and the junction held 10 bases outside the gene matches. The germline gives CDR1 LNHNV, CDR2 YYDKDF (reference sequence). The full variable domain, in which reference TRBV15 and TRBJ2-1 provide the parts outside the CDR3, is DAMVIQNPRYQVTQFGKPVTLSCSQTLNHNVMYWYQQKSSQAPKLLFHYYDKDFNNEADTPDNFQSRRPNTSFCFLDIRSPGLGDTAMYLCATSRQPGTSGGTSYNEQFFGPGTRLTVL.

The chain uses TRBV29-1 and TRBJ1-2, with D uncertain. This CDR3 comprises 12 residues. Per the germline V gene, CDR1 is SQVTM and CDR2 is ANQGSEA. V was pared by 3 bases and J by 4 bases, with 9 bases between. This CDR3 reads CSVDGSLYGYTF. Written as DNA, the CDR3 is TGCAGCGTTGACGGGTCCCTCTATGGCTACACCTTC.

A few counts support this clone. The J gene is TRBJ2-3, the V gene TRBV5-1, with D possibly matching TRBD2 (6 bases). Germline V gene sequence: CDR1 SGHRS, CDR2 YFSETQ. This CDR3 has 16 amino acids. The V end was cut by 4 bases, the J end by 3 bases, with 18 bases between. The CDR3 sequence: CASSPGVGGVTDTQYF. The CDR3 DNA reads as TGCGCCAGCAGCCCGGGAGTTGGCGGTGTGACAGATACGCAGTATTTT.

The chain joins TRBV11-2 to TRBJ2-1; D remains ambiguous. Trimming left V 1 base short and J 2 bases short, with 6 bases between. The CDR3 contains 14 residues. The germline V gene encodes CDR1 SGHAT and CDR2 FQNNGV. The CDR3 sequence: CASSLVAAYNEQFF. The CDR3 DNA follows: TGTGCCAGCAGCTTAGTCGCGGCCTACAATGAGCAGTTCTTC.

The chain links TRBV18 to TRBJ2-7; 8 bases match TRBD2. After removal of 3 bases from V and 0 bases from J, the junction contained 7 bases not matched to a gene. This CDR3 has 16 residues. Germline CDR1 and CDR2: KGHSH and LQKENI. For the CDR3, the DNA is TGTGCCAGCTCACCGGTCACTAGCGGTAGCTCCTACGAGCAGTACTTC. Its translation: CASSPVTSGSSYEQYF.

This clone has just a few counts. CDR3 bases: TGCGCCAGCAGCCAAGATTGGGGGAGGACTCACCAAGAGACCCAGTACTTC. Protein sequence: CASSQDWGRTHQETQYF. The rearrangement uses TRBV4-1 and TRBJ2-5, with TRBD2 as a possible D gene (6 bases). Trimming took off 0 bases at V and 0 bases at J, with 14 bases between the two ends. CDR1 is MGHRA, CDR2 YSYEKL, per germline. This CDR3 is built from 17 residues.

V gene TRBV19 combines with J gene TRBJ2-6; D is perhaps TRBD1 or TRBD2 (5 bases each). Germline CDR1 and CDR2: LNHDA and SQIVND (reference sequence). The V and J ends lost 5 bases and 0 bases respectively, with 11 bases between them. The CDR3 has 16 amino acids. The chain's CDR3 is CASSPGTYSGANVLTF. CDR3 nucleotide sequence: TGTGCCAGTAGTCCGGGGACCTACTCTGGGGCCAACGTCCTGACTTTC.

The chain combines TRBV6-4 with TRBJ2-1; 9 nucleotides agree with TRBD1. The CDR3 has 13 amino acids. Per germline, CDR1 MRHNA and CDR2 SNTAGT. The ends lost 9 bases at V and 7 bases at J; junction bases unmatched: 7. The CDR3 here is CASRGQGMNEQFF. In DNA form, the CDR3 reads TGTGCCAGTAGGGGACAGGGAATGAATGAGCAGTTCTTC.

The chain has TRBV5-6 and TRBJ2-3, with a tentative D call TRBD1 (5 bases). The germline V gene has CDR1 SGHDT and CDR2 YYEEEE. V lost 2 bases to trimming and J lost 4 bases, with 14 bases between them. The CDR3 sequence is 15 residues long. This CDR3 is CASSFRASGADTQYF. CDR3 coding DNA: TGTGCCAGCAGCTTCAGGGCCTCGGGCGCAGATACGCAGTATTTT.

J is TRBJ2-4 and V is TRBV18, with 7 positions matching TRBD1. This CDR3 region has 15 residues. CDR1 is KGHSH and CDR2 is LQKENI in the germline V gene. The V segment lost 4 bases and the J segment 6 bases; nucleotides outside the gene matches: 9. CDR3 nucleotides: TGTGCCAGCTCACTTGGACAGGCGATAGGAAACATTCAGTACTTC. This encodes CASSLGQAIGNIQYF.

This clone turned up a few times. As DNA, the CDR3 is TGTGCCAGCAGCCCAAGAGGACAGGGGCGCGGAGAGACCCAGTACTTC. This translates into CASSPRGQGRGETQYF. The V gene is TRBV7-6, the J gene TRBJ2-5; 9 bases are shared with TRBD1. V gave up 5 bases and J gave up 4 bases; unmatched junction bases: 11. Germline CDR1 SGHVS, CDR2 FNYEAQ. The CDR3 extends over 16 amino acids.

This rearrangement joins TRBV7-9 to TRBJ2-7; 9 bases line up with TRBD1. CDR1 and CDR2 (germline): SEHNR, FQNEAQ (reference sequence). After removal of 3 bases from V and 5 bases from J, the junction contained 2 bases not matched to a gene. This CDR3 spans 13 amino acids. The CDR3 loop reads CASSFGTGNEQYF. DNA for the CDR3: TGTGCCAGCAGCTTCGGGACAGGGAACGAGCAGTACTTC. The full variable domain, completed using reference TRBV7-9 and TRBJ2-7, is DTGVSQNPRHKITKRGQNVTFRCDPISEHNRLYWYRQTLGQGPEFLTYFQNEAQLEKSRLLSDRFSAERPKGSFSTLEIQRTEQGDSAMYLCASSFGTGNEQYFGPGTRLTVT.

The chain has TRBV5-1 and TRBJ2-1, with D possibly matching TRBD1 (5 bases). The CDR3 loop spans 13 amino acids. Germline-derived CDR1 and CDR2 are SGHRS and YFSETQ. V lost 4 bases, J lost 7 bases, and 12 bases lay in between. CDR3 nucleotides: TGCGCCAGCAGCCTAGGACGGACAAATGAGCAGTTCTTC. This sequence encodes CASSLGRTNEQFF.

This clone was observed a handful of times. This sequence joins TRBV29-1 and TRBJ1-1; D is possibly TRBD1 (5 bases). Between the trimmed V and J ends, which lost 3 bases and 3 bases, there was a span of 8 bases. Germline CDR1 is SQVTM and CDR2 is ANQGSEA. The CDR3 spans 12 residues. The CDR3 nucleotides read TGCAGCGTTGACCCAGGGTACACTGAAGCTTTCTTT. It translates to CSVDPGYTEAFF.

This clone has more than one count but fewer than ten. This sequence joins TRBV27 and TRBJ2-1; D is perhaps TRBD1 (6 bases). The CDR3 is 13 amino acids. In germline, CDR1 is MNHEY, CDR2 SMNVEV (reference sequence). Between the trimmed V and J ends, which lost 5 bases and 9 bases, there was a span of 14 bases. CDR3 sequence: CASSQTGSGEQFF. The CDR3 DNA follows: TGTGCCAGCAGTCAAACAGGGTCAGGTGAGCAGTTCTTC.

The J gene is TRBJ2-3, the V gene TRBV5-4; perhaps TRBD2 as D (6 bases). Germline values: CDR1 SGHNT, CDR2 YYREEE (reference sequence). V was clipped by 4 bases and J by 2 bases, with 14 bases between them. This CDR3 is 15 amino acids long. This CDR3 is CASSPPGTSTDTQYF. The CDR3 region has the DNA TGTGCCAGCAGCCCCCCGGGGACTTCCACAGATACGCAGTATTTT.

The V gene is TRBV20-1, the J gene TRBJ2-3; D is ambiguous. CDR1 and CDR2 (germline): DFQATT, SNEGSKA (reference sequence). Trimming cost V 7 bases and J 5 bases, with 7 bases left between them. CDR3 length: 10 residues. The CDR3 region is CSVPGDTQYF. DNA of the CDR3: TGCAGTGTCCCAGGAGATACGCAGTATTTT.

The rearrangement links TRBV11-2 to TRBJ2-3, with a possible D match to TRBD1 (5 bases). The CDR3 spans 15 residues. CDR1 and CDR2 (germline): SGHAT, FQNNGV. V was trimmed by 5 bases and J by 6 bases, leaving 18 bases between them. CDR3 DNA: TGTGCCAGCAGCGCGAGAAGACAGCTGCAGGATACGCAGTATTTT. This sequence encodes CASSARRQLQDTQYF. Drawing the rest from reference TRBV11-2 and TRBJ2-3, the complete variable domain is EAGVAQSPRYKIIEKRQSVAFWCNPISGHATLYWYQQILGQGPKLLIQFQNNGVVDDSQLPKDRFSAERLKGVDSTLKIQPAKLEDSAVYLCASSARRQLQDTQYFGPGTRLTVL.